The rows below give T cell receptor beta chains drawn from one sample of a study of T cell repertoires in cytomegalovirus infection. Their antigen targets remain unknown. TCRdb re-derived calls from the reads in MiXCR, one entry per CDR3 protein. Here the sample spans about 830,000 distinct CDR3 sequences, about 33% being singletons. Sequenced material: cultured CD8+ T cells from PBMCs, taken from culture after CMV antigen stimulation. The receptors were sampled from a human donor in good health (CMV status not recorded). Some clones in this sample may be carry-over from other donors' samples. Each CDR3 is given with its conserved first and last residue. Fields, in order: V gene, D gene, J gene, clone size, CDR3 protein, CDR3 DNA. The D gene is left open where the match is weak. The size field is filled for only some rows; it gives once, few, many or a size class.

TRBV6-1,.,TRBJ1-4,few,CASEHGEKLFF,TGTGCCAGCGAACACGGGGAAAAACTGTTTTTT
TRBV7-6,.,TRBJ1-4,few,CAVPGTSGDGKTNEKLFF,TGTGCCGTGCCCGGGACGTCGGGGGATGGAAAAACTAATGAAAAACTGTTTTTT
TRBV2,TRBD1,TRBJ1-5,few,CASREEGQRNQPQHF,TGTGCCAGCAGGGAAGAGGGACAGCGAAATCAGCCCCAGCATTTT
TRBV6-6,.,TRBJ1-5,few,CASSYTNSNQPQHF,TGTGCCAGCAGTTACACGAATTCCAATCAGCCCCAGCATTTT
TRBV4-3,TRBD1,TRBJ2-1,.,CASSQTQTGADEQFF,TGCGCCAGCAGCCAAACTCAAACAGGGGCGGATGAGCAGTTCTTC
TRBV5-5,.,TRBJ1-5,.,CASSLDLGVNQPQHF,TGTGCCAGCAGCTTGGATCTCGGGGTCAATCAGCCCCAGCATTTT
TRBV25-1,.,TRBJ2-6,many,CASSESTGQPSGANVLTF,TGTGCCAGCAGTGAATCAACGGGGCAACCCTCTGGGGCCAACGTCCTGACTTTC
TRBV6-5,.,TRBJ2-7,.,CASFEAGSYEQYF,TGTGCCAGCTTCGAGGCGGGGTCCTACGAGCAGTACTTC
TRBV19,TRBD1,TRBJ1-1,few,CASSPKTGAHTEAFF,TGTGCCAGTAGTCCCAAAACAGGGGCGCACACTGAAGCTTTCTTT
TRBV7-9,.,TRBJ2-1,.,CASSSRSQAYNEQFF,TGTGCCAGCAGCTCGCGAAGTCAAGCTTACAATGAGCAGTTCTTC
TRBV10-3,TRBD2,TRBJ2-3,.,CATLSGGRTDTQYF,TGTGCCACCCTTAGCGGGGGGCGCACAGATACGCAGTATTTT
TRBV5-1,TRBD1,TRBJ1-6,.,CASTLGDRSYNSPLHF,TGCGCCAGCACGTTGGGGGACAGGTCCTATAATTCACCCCTCCACTTT
TRBV19,.,TRBJ1-5,.,CASSTGQLRQPQHF,TGTGCCAGTAGTACTGGACAGTTACGACAGCCCCAGCATTTT
TRBV19,.,TRBJ2-7,.,CASSIGVSEQYF,TGTGCCAGTAGTATAGGAGTTTCGGAGCAGTACTTC
TRBV5-1,.,TRBJ2-2,.,CASSDPPEGTGELFF,TGCGCCAGCAGCGATCCCCCGGAGGGCACCGGGGAGCTGTTTTTT
TRBV12-3/TRBV12-4,TRBD2,TRBJ2-3,.,CASRTLSGGPSTDTQYF,TGTGCCAGCAGGACCCTTAGCGGGGGCCCTAGCACAGATACGCAGTATTTT
TRBV11-3,.,TRBJ2-3,.,CASSLDLGGRTQYF,TGTGCCAGCAGCTTAGATCTTGGGGGCCGCACGCAGTATTTT
TRBV25-1,.,TRBJ2-2,few,CASSEFFATNTGELFF,TGTGCCAGCAGTGAATTTTTCGCCACAAACACCGGGGAGCTGTTTTTT
TRBV10-3,TRBD1,TRBJ2-7,many,CAVGQESSYEQYF,TGTGCCGTCGGACAGGAGAGCTCCTACGAGCAGTACTTC
TRBV11-3,TRBD1,TRBJ2-7,many,CASSSGTGNFYEQYF,TGTGCCAGCAGCTCCGGGACAGGGAATTTCTACGAGCAGTACTTC
TRBV19,.,TRBJ1-1,.,CASSIPWSARNTEAFF,TGTGCCAGTAGTATTCCCTGGTCAGCCAGGAACACTGAAGCTTTCTTT
TRBV6-2/TRBV6-3,.,TRBJ2-3,.,CASSSHSRPSDF,TGTGCCAGCAGTTCCCATTCGCGGCCTTCCGATTTT
TRBV19,.,TRBJ1-2,.,CASMTGGGYTF,TGTGCCAGTATGACCGGGGGTGGCTACACCTTC
TRBV7-2,TRBD2,TRBJ2-1,many,CASSLEAGVYNEQFF,TGTGCCAGCAGCTTAGAAGCGGGGGTATACAATGAGCAGTTCTTC
TRBV6-2/TRBV6-3,TRBD1,TRBJ2-7,.,CASNTGGRSYEQYF,TGTGCCAGCAATACAGGGGGAAGGTCCTACGAGCAGTACTTC
TRBV7-6,.,TRBJ2-3,.,CASSLEGRGMIDTQYF,TGTGCCAGCAGCTTAGAAGGCAGGGGTATGATAGATACGCAGTATTTT
TRBV29-1,TRBD1,TRBJ2-2,.,CSVDRGGTGELFF,TGCAGCGTGGACAGGGGCGGCACCGGGGAGCTGTTTTTT
TRBV7-9,.,TRBJ2-3,.,CASSLWASSVLADMQYF,TGTGCCAGCAGCTTATGGGCTAGTAGCGTATTGGCAGATATGCAGTATTTT
TRBV28,TRBD2,TRBJ2-2,.,CASCLLIPYSGGTNTGELFF,TGTGCCAGCTGTCTCCTTATCCCTTATAGCGGGGGGACGAACACCGGGGAGCTGTTTTTT
TRBV27,TRBD2,TRBJ2-1,many,CASSGGYNEQFF,TGTGCCAGCTCGGGGGGCTACAATGAGCAGTTCTTC
TRBV20-1,.,TRBJ1-5,.,CSARDRDTRPQHF,TGCAGTGCTAGAGATAGGGACACGAGGCCCCAGCATTTT
TRBV12-5,.,TRBJ2-1,few,CASGFGMYEQFF,TGTGCTAGTGGTTTCGGTATGTATGAGCAGTTCTTC
TRBV3-1,TRBD1,TRBJ1-1,.,CASSQLSDRGRSDTEAFF,TGTGCCAGCAGCCAACTTTCGGACAGGGGGCGTTCGGACACTGAAGCTTTCTTT
TRBV4-1,.,TRBJ1-4,few,CASSRQESMGVGEKLFF,TGCGCCAGCAGCCGCCAAGAATCTATGGGGGTTGGGGAAAAACTGTTTTTT
TRBV19,TRBD1,TRBJ2-2,few,CASSTDRGGTGELFF,TGTGCCAGTAGTACGGACAGGGGAGGAACCGGGGAGCTGTTTTTT
TRBV5-6,.,TRBJ1-1,few,CASSLIFLDTEAFF,TGTGCCAGCAGCTTAATATTCCTGGACACTGAAGCTTTCTTT
TRBV7-2,.,TRBJ1-4,.,CASSLVGVELFF,TGTGCCAGCAGCTTAGTTGGGGTGGAACTGTTTTTT
TRBV7-8,.,TRBJ2-7,many,CASSTHYITTPNLGPYEQYF,TGTGCCAGCAGCACCCATTACATTACAACCCCAAACCTAGGCCCCTACGAGCAGTACTTC
TRBV28,.,TRBJ1-2,.,CASSNILGAYGYTF,TGTGCCAGCAGTAATATTCTAGGGGCCTATGGCTACACCTTC
TRBV7-1,TRBD2,TRBJ2-3,.,CASSSSDLAGGSTDTQYF,TGTGCCAGCAGCTCCTCCGACCTAGCGGGGGGCTCCACAGATACGCAGTATTTT